This TCR beta chain emerged from a study of T cell changes during pregnancy in multiple sclerosis (dated by TCRdb to the late 2010s). About the investigation overall: The study looked at changes in the T cell repertoire across pregnancy in women with multiple sclerosis.

Note on this clone: No antigen is known for it. There are no base qualities to consult, and no much larger clone falls within one base.

Receptor libraries were prepared by the immunoSEQ multiplex PCR assay. TCRdb limited this immuneACCESS table to in-frame rearrangements with V and J called. A share of clones is missing; checked studies link under half to unresolved V genes, and the rest is unexplained. The sample has about 65,000 clones on record, 80% to 95% of them singletons. Under 3.5% of the sample is in the top ten clones. Spanning cysteine to phenylalanine, the CDR3 consists of 15 amino acids. Kept here is only the CDR3 DNA, which spans 45 bases and is read in frame from base 1. V lost 2 bases and J lost 2 bases; the stretch between them is 13 bases long. Taken from the germline V gene, the CDR1 and CDR2 loops are SGHTA and FQGTGA.

Sequencing was performed on CD8+ T cells from peripheral blood mononuclear cells, taken in the third trimester of pregnancy. The chain is assembled from TRBV7-3 and TRBJ2-7; too little of a D gene remains to name it. The origin of this receptor is a female donor in good health, enrolled as a control in a pregnancy study. The DNA sequence is TGTGCCAGCAGCTTAGCTGGGTCCGAGGCCTACGAGCAGTACTTC. Its product reads: CASSLAGSEAYEQYF. The variable domain in full, with residues beyond the CDR3 obtained from the reference TRBV7-3 and TRBJ2-7 genes, is GAGVSQTPSNKVTEKGKYVELRCDPISGHTALYWYRQSLGQGPEFLIYFQGTGAADDSGLPNDRFFAVRPEGSVSTLKIQRTERGDSAVYLCASSLAGSEAYEQYFGPGTRLTVT.